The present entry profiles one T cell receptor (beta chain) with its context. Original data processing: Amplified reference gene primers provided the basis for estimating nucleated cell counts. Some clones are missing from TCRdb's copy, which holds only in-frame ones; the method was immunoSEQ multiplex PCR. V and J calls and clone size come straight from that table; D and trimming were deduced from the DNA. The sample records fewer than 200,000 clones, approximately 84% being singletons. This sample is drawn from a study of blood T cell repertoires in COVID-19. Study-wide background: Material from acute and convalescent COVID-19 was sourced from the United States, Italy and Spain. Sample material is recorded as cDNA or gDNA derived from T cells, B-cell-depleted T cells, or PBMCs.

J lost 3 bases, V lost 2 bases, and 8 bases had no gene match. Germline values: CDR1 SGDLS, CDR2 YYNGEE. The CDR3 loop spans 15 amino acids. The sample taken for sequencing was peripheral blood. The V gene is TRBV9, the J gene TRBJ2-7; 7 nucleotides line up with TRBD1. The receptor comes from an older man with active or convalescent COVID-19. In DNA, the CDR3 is TGTGCCAGCAGCGTTGGACCAGACAGGGTCTACGAGCAGTACTTC. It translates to CASSVGPDRVYEQYF.